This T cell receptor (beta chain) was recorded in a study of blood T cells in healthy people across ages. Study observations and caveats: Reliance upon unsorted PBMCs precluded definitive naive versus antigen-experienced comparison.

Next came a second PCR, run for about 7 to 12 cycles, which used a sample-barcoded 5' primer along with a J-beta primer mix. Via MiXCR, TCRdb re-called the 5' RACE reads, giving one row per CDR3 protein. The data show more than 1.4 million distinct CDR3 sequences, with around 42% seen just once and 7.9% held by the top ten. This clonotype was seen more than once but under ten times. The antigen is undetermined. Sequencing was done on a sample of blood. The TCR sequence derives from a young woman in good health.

CDR3 nucleotide sequence: TGTGCCAGCAGAAAAAATCGCGAGCAGTACTTC. This translates into CASRKNREQYF. J is TRBJ2-7 and V is TRBV6-5; no clear D gene. CDR1 is MNHEY and CDR2 is SVGAGI in the germline V gene. This CDR3 spans 11 amino acids. V was clipped by 6 bases and J by 6 bases, with 9 bases between them.